The entry that follows covers one T cell receptor (beta chain) sequence. This sample is drawn from a study of ipilimumab plus nivolumab after autologous stem cell transplantation. For the study at large: Median doses per patient: 4 or 5 ipilimumab, 7 to 9 nivolumab. The DLBCL cohort had primary refractory and relapsed disease, with 18-month progression-free survival of about 82% and 31%.

TCRdb's table, derived via immunoSEQ multiplex PCR, lists solely in-frame clones and lacks some. The sample yields about 19,000 clones, around 85% seen once. This CDR3 spans 16 amino acids. The V end lost 3 bases, the J end lost 2 bases, and 17 bases lay between the germline ends. Germline assignment: CDR1 SGHTA and CDR2 FQGNSA. Checkpoint therapy with ipilimumab 1 mg/kg began 14 to 28 days after transplant. Dosing: nivolumab 3 mg/kg IV, weeks 1, 4, 7, 10, then every two weeks to week 26. The TCR sequence derives from a male donor with diffuse large B-cell lymphoma. V and J are TRBV7-2 and TRBJ2-7, with D maybe TRBD1 (6 bases). Here the sequenced sample was PBMCs, taken in a trial of ipilimumab plus nivolumab as post-transplant consolidation. DNA of the CDR3: TGTGCCAGCAGCTTTAGACAGGCAAGAGCCGCCTACGAGCAGTACTTC. Translating gives CASSFRQARAAYEQYF. The complete variable domain, with remaining parts taken from reference TRBV7-2 and TRBJ2-7, reads GAGVSQSPSNKVTEKGKDVELRCDPISGHTALYWYRQSLGQGLEFLIYFQGNSAPDKSGLPSDRFSAERTGGSVSTLTIQRTQQEDSAVYLCASSFRQARAAYEQYFGPGTRLTVT.